This T cell receptor beta chain stems from a study of blood T cell repertoires in COVID-19 (dated by TCRdb to the early 2020s). Regarding the study in general: The collaborator samples originated in the United States, Italy and Spain and spanned the acute and convalescent phases of COVID-19. The samples were drawn from two sources: the first 160 participants of the ongoing ImmuneRACE study, and 1,200 or so subjects contributed by 6 global collaborators. Deeply sampled blood TCRbeta repertoires from subjects exposed to, actively infected with, or recovered from COVID-19 were included in the dataset. Nearly every sample came with metadata listing a de-identified subject ID, COVID-19 status, age in years and sex. The material from the prospective study consisted of cDNA or gDNA derived from T cells, B-cell-depleted T cells, or PBMCs. Where HLA class I and class II types were available, the types were taken from metadata supplied by the sample provider, not from assay-based typing. The repertoires were released in a freely available public database meant as a resource for research on the immune response to SARS-CoV-2.

Concerning this clone: No antigen is known for it. No qualities accompany the bases; no much larger clone lies one base away.

The CDR3 sequence holds 15 residues, the cysteine and phenylalanine included. The entry retains the CDR3 DNA only, 45 bases that are in frame from base 1. Germline trimming: 3 bases from V, 4 bases from J; junction bases outside gene matches: 6. CDR1 is given as SEHNR and CDR2 as FQNEAQ, both from the germline V gene (reference sequence). The full study reports these points: How much clinical and demographic metadata was included differed by source and by participant, and the metadata was provided uncurated.

TCRbeta CDR3 regions were amplified from genomic DNA by means of the immunoSEQ Assay, a bias-controlled multiplex PCR. On the authors' methods: The number of nucleated cells in each sample was estimated by amplification of reference gene primers within the assay. To quantify the absolute abundance of each unique TCRbeta CDR3 rearrangement, sequence reads were collapsed and filtered. Productive Simpson clonality was computed per sample as the square root of Simpson's diversity index over productive rearrangements. TCRdb took over this immuneACCESS table, retaining in-frame rearrangements with V and J assigned. Such tables are incomplete; in checked studies, under half of the missing clones stem from an unresolved V gene, and the remainder is unexplained. The V and J calls and clone size were taken over from that table, and D and trimming were inferred from the DNA. The sample table shows around 250,000 clones, and roughly 88% are seen once. Jointly, the top ten make up around 0.7% of the sample.

The collaborating institutions used their own protocols to collect whole blood in K2EDTA tubes. For TCRbeta analysis, collaborators shipped samples in one of three forms: frozen whole blood, isolated PBMCs, or DNA extracted from either of those sample types. The source is a human donor in a cohort sampled during active COVID-19. The specimen was peripheral blood. The rearrangement joined TRBV7-9 to TRBJ2-7, and TRBD1 aligns with 10 junction nucleotides. The CDR3 is CASSFYGTGVYEQYF. Read as DNA, the sequence is TGTGCCAGCAGCTTTTACGGGACAGGGGTATACGAGCAGTACTTC.